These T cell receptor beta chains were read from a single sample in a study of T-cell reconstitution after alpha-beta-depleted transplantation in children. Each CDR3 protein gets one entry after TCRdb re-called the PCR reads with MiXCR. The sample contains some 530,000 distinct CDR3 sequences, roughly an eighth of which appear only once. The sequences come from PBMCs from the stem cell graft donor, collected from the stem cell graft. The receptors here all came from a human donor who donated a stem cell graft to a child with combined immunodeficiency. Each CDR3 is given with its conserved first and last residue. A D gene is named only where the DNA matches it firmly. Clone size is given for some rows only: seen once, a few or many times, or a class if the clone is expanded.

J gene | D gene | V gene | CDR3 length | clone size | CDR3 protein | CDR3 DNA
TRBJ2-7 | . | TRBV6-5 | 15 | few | CASSYSSGRAYEQYF | TGTGCCAGCAGTTACTCGAGTGGCAGAGCCTACGAGCAGTACTTC
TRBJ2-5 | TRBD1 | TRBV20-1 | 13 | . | CSAPRGRWETQYF | TGCAGTGCTCCCAGGGGGCGATGGGAGACCCAGTACTTC
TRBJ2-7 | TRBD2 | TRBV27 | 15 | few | CASSVLAGPSYEQYF | TGTGCCAGCAGTGTACTAGCGGGGCCCTCCTACGAGCAGTACTTC
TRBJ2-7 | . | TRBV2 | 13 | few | CASNGNRAGRQYF | TGTGCCAGCAACGGGAACAGGGCAGGTCGGCAGTACTTC
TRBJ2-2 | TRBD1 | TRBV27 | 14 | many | CATRGTDYTGELFF | TGTGCCACCAGGGGGACAGATTACACCGGGGAGCTGTTTTTT
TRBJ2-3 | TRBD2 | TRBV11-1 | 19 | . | CASSLSGLAQTSSTDTQYF | TGTGCCAGCAGCTTATCGGGACTAGCGCAAACGTCTAGCACAGATACGCAGTATTTT
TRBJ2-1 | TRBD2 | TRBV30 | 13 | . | CAWSLAGYNEQFF | TGTGCCTGGAGTCTAGCGGGATACAATGAGCAGTTCTTC
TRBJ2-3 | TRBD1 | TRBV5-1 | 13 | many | CASSSTGSDTQYF | TGCGCCAGCAGCTCGACAGGGTCGGATACGCAGTATTTT
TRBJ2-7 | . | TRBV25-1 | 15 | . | CASSEYGAPGRGQYF | TGTGCCAGCAGTGAATATGGCGCCCCGGGTCGGGGGCAGTACTTC
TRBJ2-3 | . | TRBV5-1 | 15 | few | CASSSSAASTDTQYF | TGCGCCAGCAGCTCGTCGGCGGCTTCCACAGATACGCAGTATTTT
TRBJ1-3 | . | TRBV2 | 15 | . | CASSEGLVSGNTIYF | TGTGCCAGCAGTGAGGGATTAGTCTCTGGAAACACCATATATTTT
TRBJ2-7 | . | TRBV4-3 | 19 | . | CASSQESPVDAFETYEQYF | TGCGCCAGCAGCCAAGAATCGCCGGTGGACGCATTCGAAACCTACGAGCAGTACTTC
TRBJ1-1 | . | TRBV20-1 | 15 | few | CSARAPAGANTEAFF | TGCAGTGCTAGAGCCCCGGCAGGGGCGAACACTGAAGCTTTCTTT
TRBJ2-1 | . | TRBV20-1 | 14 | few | CSALQGGSYNEQFF | TGCAGTGCTCTGCAGGGAGGCAGCTACAATGAGCAGTTCTTC
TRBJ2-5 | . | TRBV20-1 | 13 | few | CSAEFGYQETQYF | TGCAGTGCTGAATTTGGCTACCAAGAGACCCAGTACTTC
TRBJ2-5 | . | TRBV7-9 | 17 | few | CASSPPLVGQGEETQYF | TGTGCCAGCAGCCCTCCCCTAGTGGGCCAGGGAGAAGAGACCCAGTACTTC
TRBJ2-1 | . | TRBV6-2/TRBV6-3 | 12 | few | CASSWLYNEQFF | TGTGCCAGCAGTTGGTTGTACAATGAGCAGTTCTTC
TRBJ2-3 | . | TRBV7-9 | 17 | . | CASSFGTALRITDTQYF | TGTGCCAGCAGCTTCGGGACGGCTCTACGAATCACAGATACGCAGTATTTT
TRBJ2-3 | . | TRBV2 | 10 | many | CASRADTQYF | TGTGCCAGCAGGGCAGATACGCAGTATTTT
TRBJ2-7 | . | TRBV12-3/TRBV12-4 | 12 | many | CASTTSTYEQYF | TGTGCCAGCACTACTAGCACCTACGAGCAGTACTTC
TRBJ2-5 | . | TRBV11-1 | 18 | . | CASSLSSRVSWGRETQYF | TGTGCCAGCAGCTTATCATCAAGGGTCAGCTGGGGGCGGGAGACCCAGTACTTC
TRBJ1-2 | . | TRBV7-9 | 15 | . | CASSFLTGAGDGYTF | TGTGCCAGCAGCTTTTTGACTGGGGCAGGGGATGGCTACACCTTC
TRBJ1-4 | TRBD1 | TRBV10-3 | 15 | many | CATSNRDRASEKLFF | TGTGCCACCTCAAACCGGGACAGGGCGAGTGAAAAACTGTTTTTT
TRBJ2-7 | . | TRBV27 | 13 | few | CASSLKSAYEQYF | TGTGCCAGCAGTTTAAAGTCCGCATACGAGCAGTACTTC
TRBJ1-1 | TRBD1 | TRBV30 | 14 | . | CAWSKDRGVTEAFF | TGTGCCTGGAGTAAGGACAGGGGTGTCACTGAAGCTTTCTTT
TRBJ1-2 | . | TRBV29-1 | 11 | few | CSAGTTHGYTF | TGCAGCGCCGGGACAACCCATGGCTACACCTTC
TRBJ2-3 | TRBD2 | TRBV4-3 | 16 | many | CARVPASGLRTDTQYF | TGCGCCAGAGTTCCCGCTAGCGGGCTACGCACAGATACGCAGTATTTT
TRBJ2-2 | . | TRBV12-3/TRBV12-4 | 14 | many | CASGPGVHTGELFF | TGTGCCAGCGGACCAGGGGTCCACACCGGGGAGCTGTTTTTT
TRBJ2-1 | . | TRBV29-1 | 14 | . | CSVEGYESYNEQFF | TGCAGCGTTGAAGGGTATGAATCCTACAATGAGCAGTTCTTC
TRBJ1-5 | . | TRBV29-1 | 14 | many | CSVLTQGRDQPQHF | TGCAGCGTGTTGACCCAGGGGAGGGATCAGCCCCAGCATTTT
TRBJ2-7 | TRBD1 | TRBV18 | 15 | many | CASSPRDSLYGEQYF | TGTGCCAGCTCACCTAGGGACAGCTTGTACGGCGAGCAGTACTTC
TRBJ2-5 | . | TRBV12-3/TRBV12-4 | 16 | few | CASSAHGRRTRETQYF | TGTGCCAGCAGTGCTCACGGGCGACGGACTCGGGAGACCCAGTACTTC
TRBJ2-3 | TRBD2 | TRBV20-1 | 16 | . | CSARHLAESVSDTQYF | TGCAGTGCTAGACACCTAGCGGAGAGTGTTTCAGATACGCAGTATTTT
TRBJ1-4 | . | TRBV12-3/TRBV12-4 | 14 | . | CASKGRRVNEKLFF | TGTGCCAGCAAAGGCCGACGGGTTAATGAAAAACTGTTTTTT
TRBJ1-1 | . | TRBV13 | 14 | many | CASSLLGSRIEAFF | TGTGCCAGCAGCTTATTGGGATCCAGAATCGAAGCTTTCTTT
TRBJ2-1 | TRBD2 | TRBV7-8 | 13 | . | CASNGGVYNEQFF | TGTGCCAGTAACGGGGGGGTGTACAATGAGCAGTTCTTC
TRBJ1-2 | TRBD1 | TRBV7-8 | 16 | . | CASSLVPGQGDYGYTF | TGTGCCAGCAGCTTGGTGCCGGGACAGGGGGACTATGGCTACACCTTC
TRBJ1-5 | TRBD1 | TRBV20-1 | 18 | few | CSADTGTGFLYSNQPQHF | TGCAGTGCTGACACCGGGACAGGGTTTCTCTATAGCAATCAGCCCCAGCATTTT
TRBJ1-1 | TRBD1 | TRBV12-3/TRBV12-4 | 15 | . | CASSPTGQGNTEAFF | TGTGCCAGCAGTCCCACGGGACAGGGGAACACTGAAGCTTTCTTT
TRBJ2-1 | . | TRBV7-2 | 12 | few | CASSLTPGWQFF | TGTGCCAGCAGCTTAACGCCGGGTTGGCAGTTCTTC
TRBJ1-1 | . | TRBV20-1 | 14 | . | CSAPPARGITEAFF | TGCAGTGCTCCCCCGGCGAGGGGGATTACTGAAGCTTTCTTT
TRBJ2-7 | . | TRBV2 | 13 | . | CASSWDKTYEQYF | TGTGCCAGCAGTTGGGACAAAACCTACGAGCAGTACTTC
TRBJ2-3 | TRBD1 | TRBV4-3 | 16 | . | CASSQEGTGAHDTQYF | TGCGCCAGCAGCCAAGAGGGGACAGGGGCGCACGATACGCAGTATTTT
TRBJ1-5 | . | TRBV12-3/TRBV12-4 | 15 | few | CASSLRNSGELPQHF | TGTGCCAGCAGTTTAAGAAATTCTGGGGAATTGCCCCAGCATTTT
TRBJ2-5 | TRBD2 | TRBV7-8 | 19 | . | CASSWPYGLAHLYQETQYF | TGTGCCAGCAGCTGGCCCTATGGACTAGCGCACCTGTACCAAGAGACCCAGTACTTC
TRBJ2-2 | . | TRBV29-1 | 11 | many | CSASNTGELFF | TGCAGCGCTTCTAACACCGGGGAGCTGTTTTTT
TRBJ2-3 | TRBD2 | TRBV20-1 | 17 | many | CSARDWTSGGITDTQYF | TGCAGTGCTAGAGACTGGACTAGCGGGGGGATCACAGATACGCAGTATTTT
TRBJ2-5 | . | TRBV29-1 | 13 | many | CSWRTGLGETQYF | TGCAGTTGGCGTACAGGATTGGGAGAGACCCAGTACTTC
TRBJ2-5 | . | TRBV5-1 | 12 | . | CASSFLQETQYF | TGCGCCAGCAGCTTCCTTCAAGAGACCCAGTACTTC
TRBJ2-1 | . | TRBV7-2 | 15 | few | CASSGQPNSYNEQFF | TGTGCCAGCAGCGGACAGCCGAACTCCTACAATGAGCAGTTCTTC
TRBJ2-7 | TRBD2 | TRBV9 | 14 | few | CASSETSGSYEQYF | TGTGCCAGCAGCGAGACTAGCGGATCCTACGAGCAGTACTTC
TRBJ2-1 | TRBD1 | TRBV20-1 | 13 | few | CSARTGFGDEQFF | TGCAGTGCTCGGACAGGGTTTGGCGATGAGCAGTTCTTC
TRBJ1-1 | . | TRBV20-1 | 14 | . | CSASTWALNTEAFF | TGCAGTGCTAGTACGTGGGCCTTGAACACTGAAGCTTTCTTT
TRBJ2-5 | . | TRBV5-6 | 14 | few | CASTLGVYQETQYF | TGTGCCAGCACCTTGGGGGTATACCAAGAGACCCAGTACTTC
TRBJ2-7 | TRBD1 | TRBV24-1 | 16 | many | CATSNEGQGATYEQYF | TGTGCCACCAGTAACGAAGGACAGGGAGCAACCTACGAGCAGTACTTC
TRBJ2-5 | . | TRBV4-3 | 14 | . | CASSPGPNGETQYF | TGCGCCAGCAGCCCAGGACCGAACGGGGAGACCCAGTACTTC
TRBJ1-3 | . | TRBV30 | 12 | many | CAWSYIVGTIYF | TGTGCCTGGAGTTACATAGTCGGCACCATATATTTT
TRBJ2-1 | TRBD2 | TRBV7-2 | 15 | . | CASQPNGGGVNEQFF | TGTGCCAGTCAGCCGAACGGGGGGGGTGTAAATGAGCAGTTCTTC
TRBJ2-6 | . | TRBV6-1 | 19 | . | CASSPKTQPLSSGANVLTF | TGTGCCAGCAGCCCAAAAACCCAGCCCCTAAGCTCTGGGGCCAACGTCCTGACTTTC
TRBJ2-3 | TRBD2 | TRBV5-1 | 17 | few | CASSLEGGLAGANTQYF | TGCGCCAGCAGCTTGGAAGGCGGACTAGCGGGGGCGAATACGCAGTATTTT